This note documents a single T cell receptor (beta chain) sequence. Its antigen is as yet unknown. Its ends do not fully match the called genes, so a read error is possible. This sample was taken from a study of post-analysis software for immune sequencing data. The study's findings and limits: Batch-matched samples strongly co-clustered by F measure. Elevated frequency relative to controls characterized several TRBV segments in patients, TRBV5-6, TRBV5-1 and TRBV20-1 among them.

Incorporated into the TCR beta cDNA libraries were unique molecular identifiers, which served to reduce PCR and sequencing biases. MiXCR was run by TCRdb on the PCR reads, yielding one entry per CDR3 protein. The table has 450,000 to 700,000 distinct CDR3 sequences, about 40% seen once. The germline V gene encodes CDR1 SSHAT and CDR2 FNYEAQ (reference sequence). CDR3 size: 15 residues. The specimen was blood. The source of this sequence is a girl aged 10 to 17 with multiple sclerosis. J is TRBJ2-1 and V is TRBV7-7; D gene uncertain. The CDR3 loop reads CASSYRPSSYNEQFF. The DNA for the CDR3 is TGTGCTAGCAGCTATAGACCTAGCTCCTACAATGAGCAGTTCTTC.